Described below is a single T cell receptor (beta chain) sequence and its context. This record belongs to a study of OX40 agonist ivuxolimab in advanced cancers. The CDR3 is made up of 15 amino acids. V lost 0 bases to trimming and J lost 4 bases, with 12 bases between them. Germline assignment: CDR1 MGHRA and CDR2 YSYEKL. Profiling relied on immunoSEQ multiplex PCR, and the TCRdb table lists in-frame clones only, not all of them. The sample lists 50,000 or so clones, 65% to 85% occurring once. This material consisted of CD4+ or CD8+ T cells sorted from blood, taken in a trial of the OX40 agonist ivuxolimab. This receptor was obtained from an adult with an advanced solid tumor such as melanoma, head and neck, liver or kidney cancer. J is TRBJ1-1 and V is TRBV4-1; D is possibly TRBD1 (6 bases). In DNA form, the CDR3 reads TGCGCCAGCAGCCAAGACTGGAGGGGGAGCACTGAAGCTTTCTTT. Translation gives CASSQDWRGSTEAFF.